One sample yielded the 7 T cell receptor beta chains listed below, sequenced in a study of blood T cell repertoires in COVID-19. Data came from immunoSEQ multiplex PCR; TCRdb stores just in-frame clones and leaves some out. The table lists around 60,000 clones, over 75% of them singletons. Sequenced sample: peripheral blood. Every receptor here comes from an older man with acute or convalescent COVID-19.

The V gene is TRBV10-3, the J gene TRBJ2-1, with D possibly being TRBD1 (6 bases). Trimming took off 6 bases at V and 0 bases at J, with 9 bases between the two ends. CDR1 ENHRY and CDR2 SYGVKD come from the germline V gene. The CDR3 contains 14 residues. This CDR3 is CAIRSDSSYNEQFF. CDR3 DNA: TGTGCCATCAGATCGGACAGCTCCTACAATGAGCAGTTCTTC.

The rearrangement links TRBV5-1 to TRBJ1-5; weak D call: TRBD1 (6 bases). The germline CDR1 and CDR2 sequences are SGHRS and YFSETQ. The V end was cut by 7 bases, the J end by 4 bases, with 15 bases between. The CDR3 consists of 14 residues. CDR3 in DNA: TGCGCCAGCGCTCGGGACCAGGGGAATCAGCCCCAGCATTTT. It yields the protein CASARDQGNQPQHF.

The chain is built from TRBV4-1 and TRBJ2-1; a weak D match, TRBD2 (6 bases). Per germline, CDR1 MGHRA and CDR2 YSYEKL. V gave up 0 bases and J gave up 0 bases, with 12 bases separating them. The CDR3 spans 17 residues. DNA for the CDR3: TGCGCCAGCAGCCAAGAAGGGGAGGCCAGCTCCTACAATGAGCAGTTCTTC. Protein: CASSQEGEASSYNEQFF.

CDR3 bases: TGCAGCGTCAAGGACAGGGTTGGCACTGAAGCTTTCTTT. Its protein is CSVKDRVGTEAFF. The chain uses TRBV29-1 and TRBJ1-1; 8 bases agree with TRBD1. Germline V gene lookup returns CDR1 SQVTM and CDR2 ANQGSEA. The CDR3 spans 13 residues. The junction had 7 bases not matched to a gene; V was cut back by 6 bases and J by 4 bases.

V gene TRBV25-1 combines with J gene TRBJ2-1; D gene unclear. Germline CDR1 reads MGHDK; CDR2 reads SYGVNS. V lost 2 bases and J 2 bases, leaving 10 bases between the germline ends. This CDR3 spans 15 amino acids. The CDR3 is CASSEKAGPYNEQFF. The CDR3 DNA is TGTGCCAGCAGTGAAAAGGCAGGTCCCTACAATGAGCAGTTCTTC.

The CDR3 is CASSFHGANVLTF. In DNA, the CDR3 is TGTGCCAGCAGCTTCCATGGGGCCAACGTCCTGACTTTC. The chain is built from TRBV7-2 and TRBJ2-6, with no clear D. The CDR3 has 13 amino acids. V dropped 3 bases and J dropped 3 bases, with 3 bases sitting between them. The germline V gene encodes CDR1 SGHTA and CDR2 FQGNSA. Variable domain in full (rest from reference TRBV7-2 and TRBJ2-6): GAGVSQSPSNKVTEKGKDVELRCDPISGHTALYWYRQSLGQGLEFLIYFQGNSAPDKSGLPSDRFSAERTGGSVSTLTIQRTQQEDSAVYLCASSFHGANVLTFGAGSRLTVL.

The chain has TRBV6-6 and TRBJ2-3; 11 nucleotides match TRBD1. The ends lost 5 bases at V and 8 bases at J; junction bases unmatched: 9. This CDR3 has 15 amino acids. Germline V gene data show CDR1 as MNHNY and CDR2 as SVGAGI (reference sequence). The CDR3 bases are TGTGCCAGCAGTCGGGGACAGGGGGGGCAAGGTACGCAGTATTTT. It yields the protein CASSRGQGGQGTQYF.